Listed below are T cell receptor beta chains from one sample, sequenced in a study of blood T cell repertoires in COVID-19. This table comes from immunoSEQ multiplex PCR, and its TCRdb copy is limited to in-frame clones, with some not included. The data contain about 120,000 clones, 88% of them seen just once; the ten biggest clones take up less than 2%. Sequencing used peripheral blood. The receptors derive from a human donor in a cohort sampled during active COVID-19. The CDR3 runs from the conserved cysteine through the conserved F or W. The D gene is left open where the match is weak. Clone size, where shown, is once, few, many, or a class for clones that have expanded.

D	size	V	J	CDR3	DNA
TRBD1	.	TRBV2	TRBJ2-7	CASTTGGTGVYEQYF	TGTGCCAGCACCACGGGAGGGACAGGGGTTTACGAGCAGTACTTC
.	.	TRBV5-6	TRBJ2-3	CASSLAVASTDTQYF	TGTGCCAGCAGCTTGGCGGTCGCGAGCACAGATACGCAGTATTTT
.	few	TRBV27	TRBJ1-2	CASSPQAPGGFSGYTF	TGTGCCAGCAGTCCCCAAGCCCCTGGGGGCTTTAGTGGCTACACCTTC
TRBD1	.	TRBV3-1/TRBV3-2	TRBJ2-7	CASSPGQGFVEQYF	TGTGCCAGCAGCCCCGGACAGGGGTTTGTCGAGCAGTACTTC
TRBD1	.	TRBV11-2	TRBJ1-6	CASSLDGQGINSPLHF	TGTGCCAGCAGCTTAGACGGACAGGGGATAAATTCACCCCTCCACTTT
TRBD1	.	TRBV6-5	TRBJ2-1	CASSRGQGIINEQFF	TGTGCCAGCAGCAGGGGACAGGGTATTATCAATGAGCAGTTCTTC
TRBD1	.	TRBV28	TRBJ1-2	CASSFTTGDSFNNYGYTF	TGTGCCAGCAGTTTCACGACAGGGGATTCCTTCAATAACTATGGCTACACCTTC
.	.	TRBV5-6	TRBJ2-3	CASSLVAGTDTQYF	TGTGCCAGCAGCTTGGTGGCAGGCACAGATACGCAGTATTTT
.	.	TRBV20-1	TRBJ2-4	CSASGVDIQYF	TGCAGTGCTAGCGGTGTTGACATTCAGTACTTC
TRBD2	.	TRBV6-5	TRBJ2-3	CASNGGSVSDTQYF	TGTGCCAGCAATGGCGGGAGTGTGTCAGATACGCAGTATTTT
TRBD2	many	TRBV7-7	TRBJ2-2	CASSLSGTSVGAGELFF	TGTGCTAGCAGCTTATCCGGGACTAGCGTGGGTGCCGGGGAGCTGTTTTTT
TRBD2	few	TRBV11-1	TRBJ2-7	CASSEGLAGGYEQYF	TGTGCCAGCAGCGAGGGACTAGCGGGAGGGTACGAGCAGTACTTC
.	few	TRBV7-7	TRBJ2-2	CASSRTGTSATGELFF	TGTGCTAGCAGCCGTACCGGGACATCCGCTACCGGGGAGCTGTTTTTT
TRBD2	.	TRBV27	TRBJ2-7	CASSLSLTSSIYEQYF	TGTGCCAGCAGTCTAAGCTTGACTAGCTCTATCTACGAGCAGTACTTC
.	.	TRBV10-1	TRBJ2-3	CASSFRLGRATQYF	TGCGCCAGCAGTTTCAGGTTGGGGCGCGCTACGCAGTATTTT
TRBD1	few	TRBV7-9	TRBJ2-2	CASGDRVHGELFF	TGTGCCAGCGGGGACAGGGTGCACGGGGAGCTGTTTTTT
.	.	TRBV27	TRBJ2-6	CASSFVSSGANVLTF	TGTGCCAGCAGTTTTGTTAGTTCTGGGGCCAACGTCCTGACTTTC
.	.	TRBV7-9	TRBJ1-6	CASSSRGTSPLHF	TGTGCCAGCAGCTCCAGGGGAACCTCACCCCTCCACTTT
TRBD2	.	TRBV7-9	TRBJ2-2	CASSWTSPPGELFF	TGTGCCAGCAGCTGGACTAGTCCCCCCGGGGAGCTGTTTTTT
TRBD2	.	TRBV11-1	TRBJ2-1	CASSWVTSGRVNEQFF	TGTGCCAGCAGCTGGGTGACTAGCGGGAGGGTAAATGAGCAGTTCTTC
.	.	TRBV18	TRBJ2-1	CASSPLDYYNEQFF	TGTGCCAGCTCACCATTGGACTACTACAATGAGCAGTTCTTC
.	.	TRBV14	TRBJ2-7	CASSQDVATSYEQYF	TGTGCCAGCAGCCAAGACGTAGCAACTTCCTACGAGCAGTACTTC
.	.	TRBV6-1	TRBJ1-1	CASSEWRTEAFF	TGTGCCAGCAGTGAGTGGAGGACTGAAGCTTTCTTT
.	.	TRBV28	TRBJ1-4	CASSFPTGQPAGFNEKLFF	TGTGCCAGCAGTTTTCCCACAGGACAGCCTGCGGGCTTTAATGAAAAACTGTTTTTT
.	.	TRBV6-1	TRBJ1-5	CASSDPGSSATQPQHF	TGTGCCAGCAGTGACCCGGGGTCTAGTGCGACTCAGCCCCAGCATTTT
.	.	TRBV28	TRBJ2-7	CASSPPWGVSRYYEQYF	TGTGCCAGCAGTCCGCCATGGGGGGTCTCTAGATACTACGAGCAGTACTTC
.	.	TRBV3-1/TRBV3-2	TRBJ2-7	CASSQAGATYEQYF	TGTGCCAGCAGCCAAGCGGGAGCCACCTACGAGCAGTACTTC
TRBD1	.	TRBV6-2/TRBV6-3	TRBJ2-3	CASSLGQSHTQYF	TGTGCCAGCAGTTTGGGACAGAGCCATACGCAGTATTTT
TRBD1	.	TRBV10-3	TRBJ2-1	CVISNRDRGEQFF	TGTGTCATCAGTAACCGGGACAGGGGAGAGCAGTTCTTC
TRBD1	.	TRBV5-1	TRBJ2-1	CASSMDRVGYNEQFF	TGCGCCAGCAGTATGGACAGGGTCGGTTACAATGAGCAGTTCTTC
.	.	TRBV13	TRBJ2-2	CASSLYPGTGELFF	TGTGCCAGCAGCCTTTACCCCGGTACCGGGGAGCTGTTTTTT
.	.	TRBV6-6	TRBJ1-5	CASRPPLSGNQPQHF	TGTGCCAGCAGGCCCCCCCTGTCGGGCAATCAGCCCCAGCATTTT
.	.	TRBV6-5	TRBJ2-7	CASSFGTSYEQYF	TGTGCCAGCAGTTTTGGGACTTCCTACGAGCAGTACTTC
TRBD1	few	TRBV2	TRBJ1-2	CASEGQGISENYGYTF	TGTGCCAGTGAGGGACAGGGGATTTCGGAAAACTATGGCTACACCTTC
TRBD1	.	TRBV27	TRBJ2-7	CASSYQGGQGYEQYF	TGTGCCAGCAGCTATCAGGGGGGACAGGGCTACGAGCAGTACTTC
TRBD1	once	TRBV30	TRBJ1-1	CAWSLGTGDEAFF	TGTGCCTGGAGCCTAGGGACAGGGGATGAAGCTTTCTTT
TRBD1	.	TRBV7-9	TRBJ2-6	CASPGQGSGANVLTF	TGTGCCAGTCCGGGACAGGGGTCCGGGGCCAACGTCCTGACTTTC
TRBD2	.	TRBV13	TRBJ2-7	CASSSGLGGDEQYF	TGTGCCAGCAGCTCGGGGCTGGGGGGGGACGAGCAGTACTTC
.	.	TRBV7-2	TRBJ1-6	CASSLLTAHNSPLHF	TGTGCCAGCAGCTTATTGACAGCTCATAATTCACCCCTCCACTTT
TRBD1	.	TRBV12-5	TRBJ2-4	CASGPGQCLAKNIQYF	TGTGCTAGTGGTCCGGGACAGTGTTTAGCCAAAAACATTCAGTACTTC
TRBD2	.	TRBV25-1	TRBJ2-3	CASSKSGTSGTDTQYF	TGTGCCAGCAGTAAATCCGGGACTAGCGGCACAGATACGCAGTATTTT
TRBD2	.	TRBV28	TRBJ2-5	CASSLTGGPPQETQYF	TGTGCCAGCAGTTTGACGGGAGGGCCCCCCCAAGAGACCCAGTACTTC
.	once	TRBV11-1	TRBJ2-7	CASSRTDPPREQYF	TGTGCCAGCAGTCGGACTGACCCCCCCCGCGAGCAGTACTTC
TRBD1	.	TRBV29-1	TRBJ2-3	CSAGGPDTQYF	TGCAGCGCAGGGGGCCCAGATACGCAGTATTTT
.	.	TRBV7-9	TRBJ1-5	CASSLTGDLNQPQHF	TGTGCCAGCAGCTTAACGGGAGATCTAAATCAGCCCCAGCATTTT
.	.	TRBV19	TRBJ1-5	CASSTGDGNQPQHF	TGTGCCAGTAGTACAGGCGATGGCAATCAGCCCCAGCATTTT
TRBD2	.	TRBV4-1	TRBJ2-3	CASSLLAGGTDTQYF	TGCGCCAGCAGCCTACTAGCGGGGGGGACAGATACGCAGTATTTT
TRBD2	.	TRBV11-2	TRBJ2-1	CASSPEAGSYNEQFF	TGTGCCAGCAGTCCCGAAGCGGGGTCCTACAATGAGCAGTTCTTC
.	.	TRBV28	TRBJ2-7	CASSLIYAGSYEQYF	TGTGCCAGCAGTTTAATTTACGCGGGGAGCTACGAGCAGTACTTC
.	few	TRBV28	TRBJ1-1	CASTLGGRTEAFF	TGTGCCAGCACCTTGGGGGGGAGGACTGAAGCTTTCTTT
TRBD1	.	TRBV5-4	TRBJ1-4	CASSITGTGDEKLFF	TGTGCCAGCAGCATAACCGGGACAGGGGACGAAAAACTGTTTTTT
.	few	TRBV5-1	TRBJ2-5	CASSFGYGEREETQYF	TGCGCCAGCAGCTTTGGGTATGGGGAGCGCGAAGAGACCCAGTACTTC
.	once	TRBV7-9	TRBJ1-2	CASSLNIYGYTF	TGTGCCAGCAGCTTAAACATCTATGGCTACACCTTC
TRBD2	once	TRBV3-1/TRBV3-2	TRBJ2-7	CASSPGEGAYEQYF	TGTGCCAGCAGCCCGGGGGAGGGAGCCTACGAGCAGTACTTC
.	.	TRBV10-2	TRBJ2-7	CASRSGNNAHYEQYF	TGCGCCAGCAGATCCGGGAATAATGCTCACTACGAGCAGTACTTC
.	.	TRBV6-5	TRBJ2-7	CASSYGGGSYEQYF	TGTGCCAGCAGTTACGGGGGCGGCTCCTACGAGCAGTACTTC
.	.	TRBV7-9	TRBJ2-7	CASSLGQVKVEQYF	TGTGCCAGCAGCTTAGGACAGGTCAAAGTCGAGCAGTACTTC